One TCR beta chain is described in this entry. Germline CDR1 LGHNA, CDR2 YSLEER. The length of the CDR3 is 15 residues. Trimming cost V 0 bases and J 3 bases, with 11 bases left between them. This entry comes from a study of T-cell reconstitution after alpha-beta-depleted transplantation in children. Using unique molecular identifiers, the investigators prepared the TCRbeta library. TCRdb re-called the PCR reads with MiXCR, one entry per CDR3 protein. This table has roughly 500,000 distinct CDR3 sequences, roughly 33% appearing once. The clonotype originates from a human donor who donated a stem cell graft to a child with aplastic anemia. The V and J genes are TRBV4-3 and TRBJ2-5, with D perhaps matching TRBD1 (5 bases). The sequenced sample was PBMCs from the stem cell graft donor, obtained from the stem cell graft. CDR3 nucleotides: TGCGCCAGCAGCCAAGATCCCGGCAGGGAAGAGACCCAGTACTTC. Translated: CASSQDPGREETQYF.